Shown below are 16 T cell receptor beta chains from a single sample sequenced in a study of OX40 agonist ivuxolimab in advanced cancers. Clones were read by immunoSEQ multiplex PCR, and TCRdb kept only the in-frame ones, dropping some. Of 30,000 to 40,000 clones in the sample, about four fifths are singletons; the top ten hold around 20%. Material: CD4+ or CD8+ T cells sorted from blood, obtained in a trial of the OX40 agonist ivuxolimab. All receptors come from an adult with an advanced solid tumor such as melanoma, head and neck, liver or kidney cancer.

This clone showed up just a few times. Different DNA sequences within this sample yield the same CDR3. J is TRBJ2-2 and V is TRBV5-1, with D maybe TRBD2 (7 bases). V lost 6 bases and J lost 5, with 20 bases in between. The V gene's germline CDR1 is SGHRS and CDR2 YFSETQ. CDR3 length: 16 residues. CDR3 in DNA: TGCGCCAGCACACGGGACGCGGGGGCTAAGACCGGGGAGCTGTTTTTT. Its translation is CASTRDAGAKTGELFF.

The chain has TRBV16 and TRBJ1-1; D gene ambiguous. This CDR3 has 14 amino acids. V was shortened by 4 bases and J by 1 base, with 10 bases between the two germline ends. Per the germline V gene, CDR1 is KGHSY and CDR2 is FQNENV. For the CDR3, the DNA is TGTGCCAGCAGCCTCAGATCCGGGAACACTGAAGCTTTCTTT. Protein sequence: CASSLRSGNTEAFF.

About this clone itself: Other DNA sequences in the sample encode the same CDR3. This rearrangement joins TRBV5-1 to TRBJ2-1; 10 positions match TRBD2. Trimming cost V 1 base and J 7 bases; bases outside gene matches: 5. CDR1 and CDR2 (germline): SGHRS, YFSETQ. CDR3 length equals 15 residues. CDR3 amino acids: CASSLSGGALNEQFF. Written as DNA, the CDR3 is TGCGCCAGCAGCTTGAGCGGGGGGGCCTTAAATGAGCAGTTCTTC.

The chain links TRBV2 to TRBJ2-7; no definite D call. Germline V gene sequence: CDR1 SNHLY, CDR2 FYNNEI. The CDR3 consists of 14 residues. Deletions cut 4 bases from V and 6 bases from J, with 16 bases between. CDR3 loop: CASSGPTSFAEQYF. The CDR3 DNA sequence: TGTGCCAGCAGTGGCCCGACTTCTTTCGCCGAGCAGTACTTC.

This rearrangement joins TRBV7-8 to TRBJ1-1, with TRBD1 as a possible D gene (5 bases). Per the germline V gene, CDR1 is SGHVS and CDR2 is FQNEAQ. V lost 5 bases and J lost 4, with 8 bases in between. This CDR3 is built from 12 residues. The DNA of the CDR3 is TGTGCCAGCAGCGGGGGGGGCACTGAAGCTTTCTTT. Protein product: CASSGGGTEAFF.

The chain couples TRBV27 to TRBJ2-7; D not resolved. CDR1 is MNHEY, CDR2 SMNVEV, per germline (reference sequence). There are 13 residues in the CDR3. V was trimmed by 2 bases and J by 7 bases, leaving 12 bases between them. CDR3 sequence (DNA): TGTGCCAGCAGTTTACGCACCAAAGGTGAGCAGTACTTC. Protein sequence: CASSLRTKGEQYF.

The gene calls are TRBV6-5 and TRBJ1-2; D is uncertain. This CDR3 has 12 amino acids. The germline CDR1 and CDR2 sequences are MNHEY and SVGAGI. Trimming removed 2 bases at V and 6 bases at J, with 7 bases between. The CDR3 loop reads CASSYRNDGYTF. The CDR3 coding sequence is TGTGCCAGCAGTTACAGGAACGATGGCTACACCTTC.

The CDR3 region has the DNA TGTGCCAGCTCACCACCGGGACTAGCGGAAGAGACCCAGTACTTC. Its protein is CASSPPGLAEETQYF. The chain links TRBV18 to TRBJ2-5; 11 nucleotides agree with TRBD2. V gave up 0 bases and J gave up 3 bases; unmatched junction bases: 0. CDR1 and CDR2 from the germline V gene are KGHSH and LQKENI. This CDR3 has 15 residues.

The V call is TRBV15, the J call TRBJ2-1, with 8 bases lining up with TRBD2. V lost 3 bases, J lost 3 bases, and 4 bases stayed unmatched. CDR1 LNHNV and CDR2 YYDKDF come from the germline V gene (reference sequence). The CDR3 length is 15 residues. The CDR3 spells CATSRSGSDYNEQFF. CDR3 nucleotides: TGTGCCACCAGCAGGAGCGGGAGCGACTACAATGAGCAGTTCTTC.

Here the CDR3 DNA reads TGTGCCTGGGCGGGACAGGGGTGGAAAAGGGTGTTTTTT. Amino acid sequence: CAWAGQGWKRVFF. The V call is TRBV30, the J call TRBJ1-4; 10 bases line up with TRBD1. The CDR3 has 13 amino acids. Per the germline V gene, CDR1 is GTSNPN and CDR2 is SVGIG (reference sequence). V lost 5 bases to trimming and J lost 15 bases; unmatched junction nucleotides: 12.

This chain joins TRBV7-2 and TRBJ2-5; no clear D gene. Looked up from germline, CDR1 is SGHTA and CDR2 is FQGNSA. There are 11 residues in the CDR3. The V end was cut by 2 bases, the J end by 5 bases, with 3 bases between. In nucleotides, the CDR3 is TGTGCCAGCAGCTTATCCGAGACCCAGTACTTC. It is translated as CASSLSETQYF.

CDR3 DNA: TGTGCCAGCAGCTTGGGGTTAGCTTCCTACAATGAGCAGTTCTTC. It codes for CASSLGLASYNEQFF. The chain employs TRBV11-3 and TRBJ2-1; D gene unclear. V was pared by 3 bases and J by 1 base, with 10 bases between. The CDR3 is 15 residues long. Germline V gene lookup returns CDR1 SGHNT and CDR2 YENEEA.

The chain recombines TRBV6-1 with TRBJ2-7; 7 bases agree with TRBD1. V shed 6 bases and J 5 bases; nucleotides not matched to a gene: 4. The CDR3 consists of 12 residues. CDR1 MNHNS and CDR2 SASEGT come from the germline V gene. In DNA form, the CDR3 reads TGTGCCAGCAGCGGTACAGGGGACGAGCAGTACTTC. Translation: CASSGTGDEQYF.

This clone was picked up a small number of times. The junction does not match germline at one end; this may be a read error. The rearrangement uses TRBV5-1 and TRBJ1-4; no clear D gene. The CDR3 runs to 12 residues. The V gene's germline CDR1 is SGHRS and CDR2 YFSETQ. The CDR3 reads CASSLVRWKTVF. CDR3 nucleotides: TGCGCCAGCAGCTTGGTCCGCTGGAAAACTGTTTTT.

By share, this clone counts as medium-sized. V usage is TRBV4-1 and J usage is TRBJ1-2; D may be TRBD1 (5 bases). This CDR3 comprises 15 residues. V lost 1 base, J lost 8 bases, and 17 bases lay in between. The V gene's germline CDR1 is MGHRA and CDR2 YSYEKL. CDR3 nucleotides: TGCGCCAGCAGCCAAGCACGTAGCGGGGGTCAGGGCTACACCTTC. This gives the protein CASSQARSGGQGYTF.

The chain employs TRBV4-3 and TRBJ2-7; 7 bases match TRBD2. This CDR3 region has 14 residues. With 0 bases clipped from V and 7 bases from J, the junction kept 6 bases outside the gene matches. Germline assignment: CDR1 LGHNA and CDR2 YSLEER. CDR3 region: CASSQDRGGEEQYF. The CDR3 DNA sequence: TGCGCCAGCAGCCAAGATCGGGGAGGGGAAGAGCAGTACTTC.